One and the same sample provided the 16 T cell receptor beta chains below, sequenced in a study of beta chain features in type 1 diabetes. Sequenced material consisted of expressed TCRB transcripts (all of the isolated RNA was reverse transcribed). Assay used: immunoSEQ multiplex PCR; TCRdb lists only in-frame clones, some missing. This table has about 120,000 clones, 17% appearing once. Their recognized antigens are unknown. Study-wide results and limits: In every one of the four CD4+ subsets, TCRB CDR3s were moderately but significantly shorter in Type 1 diabetes patients.

Sequencing was performed on central memory CD4+ T cells from blood. These receptor sequences come from a man aged 18 to 29 with type 1 diabetes.

This clone was seen only once. V gene TRBV25-1 combines with J gene TRBJ1-4; D ambiguous. The CDR3 runs to 17 residues. The V end lost 0 bases, the J end lost 2 bases, and 13 bases lay between the germline ends. Looked up from germline, CDR1 is MGHDK and CDR2 is SYGVNS. CDR3 in amino acids: CASSEYHGGPTNEKLFF. The CDR3 DNA sequence: TGTGCCAGCAGTGAATACCACGGAGGGCCCACTAATGAAAAACTGTTTTTT.

There are many counts of this clone. The chain uses TRBV2 and TRBJ2-7; no firm D call. Trimming stripped 6 bases from V and 6 bases from J, with 15 bases between. This CDR3 has 13 amino acids. CDR1 and CDR2 from the germline V gene are SNHLY and FYNNEI. In DNA, the CDR3 is TGTGCCAGCAGGGCTCCTGGGTCAAGCGAGCAGTACTTC. Translated: CASRAPGSSEQYF.

This sequence joins TRBV5-4 and TRBJ2-5; 9 positions agree with TRBD1. There are 15 residues in the CDR3. Germline V lookup: CDR1 SGHNT, CDR2 YYREEE (reference sequence). J gave up 5 bases and V 3 bases, and 8 bases lay outside the gene matches. The CDR3 sequence is CASSSAGQGRETQYF. CDR3 in DNA: TGTGCCAGCAGCTCGGCGGGACAGGGCCGTGAGACCCAGTACTTC.

The chain carries TRBV28 and TRBJ2-3; the D gene is possibly TRBD1 (5 bases). There are 12 residues in the CDR3. V lost 3 bases, J lost 8 bases, and 9 bases lay in between. Germline assignment: CDR1 MDHEN and CDR2 SYDVKM. This CDR3 is CASSFVRGTQYF. The DNA for the CDR3 is TGTGCCAGCAGTTTCGTTAGGGGTACGCAGTATTTT.

The table lists this clone with a few counts. V usage is TRBV6-5 and J usage is TRBJ1-2, with TRBD1 as a possible D gene (5 bases). The CDR3 runs 13 residues. Trimming removed 8 bases at V and 3 bases at J, with 13 bases between. The V gene's germline CDR1 is MNHEY and CDR2 SVGAGI. The DNA of the CDR3 is TGTGCCAGCTGCAGGGACCCGGACTATGGCTACACCTTC. Translation gives CASCRDPDYGYTF.

This clone was observed a few times. This chain uses TRBV5-1 with TRBJ2-1; 9 positions agree with TRBD2. Germline V lookup: CDR1 SGHRS, CDR2 YFSETQ. Trimming cost V 1 base and J 0 bases; bases outside gene matches: 2. The CDR3 contains 16 residues. The CDR3 region is CASSLTSGFSYNEQFF. The CDR3 nucleotides are TGCGCCAGCAGCTTGACTAGCGGGTTCTCCTACAATGAGCAGTTCTTC.

This clone has just a few counts. J is TRBJ2-5 and V is TRBV7-2, with D unresolved. Germline V gene data show CDR1 as SGHTA and CDR2 as FQGNSA. Trimming took off 2 bases at V and 5 bases at J, with 15 bases between the two ends. The CDR3 totals 15 residues. This CDR3 is CASSLTYSATETQYF. The CDR3 bases are TGTGCCAGCAGCTTAACGTACTCAGCGACGGAGACCCAGTACTTC.

The chain recombines TRBV10-3 with TRBJ2-1, with 10 positions matching TRBD2. The junction had 3 bases not matched to a gene; V was cut back by 0 bases and J by 10 bases. The germline V gene encodes CDR1 ENHRY and CDR2 SYGVKD. This CDR3 has 14 residues. CDR3 DNA: TGTGCCATCAGTGAGTCAGGACTAGCGGCCGAGCAGTTCTTC. The encoded protein is CAISESGLAAEQFF.

This clone was found a few times. CDR3 in DNA: TGCAGCGTCCTACCCAACACTGAAGCTTTCTTT. Translation: CSVLPNTEAFF. The chain employs TRBV29-1 and TRBJ1-1; D is unresolved. The CDR3 spans 11 residues. Germline V gene data show CDR1 as SQVTM and CDR2 as ANQGSEA. Trimming left V 6 bases short and J 2 bases short, with 7 bases between. Using reference TRBV29-1 and TRBJ1-1 for the parts outside the CDR3, the full variable domain is SAVISQKPSRDICQRGTSLTIQCQVDSQVTMMFWYRQQPGQSLTLIATANQGSEATYESGFVIDKFPISRPNLTFSTLTVSNMSPEDSSIYLCSVLPNTEAFFGQGTRLTVV.

This clone was found many times. This chain links TRBV7-6 with TRBJ2-1; D gene unclear. The V end lost 0 bases, the J end lost 0 bases, and 9 bases lay between the germline ends. The CDR3 covers 16 residues. Germline assignment: CDR1 SGHVS and CDR2 FNYEAQ. Here the CDR3 DNA reads TGTGCCAGCAGCTTAGCCAGGCCAAGCTCCTACAATGAGCAGTTCTTC. This encodes CASSLARPSSYNEQFF.

The CDR3 here is CASSKTQGGGREAFF. CDR3 coding DNA: TGTGCCAGCAGCAAGACCCAGGGCGGGGGACGCGAAGCTTTCTTT. The chain uses TRBV7-6 and TRBJ1-1; tentatively, D is TRBD1 (5 bases). The CDR3 is 15 residues long. Trimming shortened V by 5 bases and J by 8 bases, and 21 bases separated the two germline ends. CDR1 and CDR2 (germline): SGHVS, FNYEAQ.

This clone showed up just a few times. The chain employs TRBV13 and TRBJ1-3; no firm D call. Germline loops: CDR1 PRHDT, CDR2 FYEKMQ (reference sequence). Trimming removed 5 bases at V and 11 bases at J, with 16 bases between. The CDR3 is 13 amino acids. DNA for the CDR3: TGTGCCAGCAGCCTAGTTTCCAAAACCTCCATATATTTT. Protein: CASSLVSKTSIYF. The whole variable domain, remainder taken from reference TRBV13 and TRBJ1-3, is AAGVIQSPRHLIKEKRETATLKCYPIPRHDTVYWYQQGPGQDPQFLISFYEKMQSDKGSIPDRFSAQQFSDYHSELNMSSLELGDSALYFCASSLVSKTSIYFGEGSWLTVV.

The CDR3 reads CASSPGTDAGYTF. CDR3 nucleotide sequence: TGTGCCAGCAGCCCTGGGACAGACGCAGGCTACACCTTC. This rearrangement joins TRBV7-3 to TRBJ1-2; TRBD1 aligns across 7 bases. Looked up from germline, CDR1 is SGHTA and CDR2 is FQGTGA. J lost 8 bases, V lost 5 bases, and 8 bases had no gene match. The CDR3 totals 13 residues.

This clone was seen only a few times. The V call is TRBV30, the J call TRBJ2-7; 10 nucleotides match TRBD2. V dropped 8 bases and J dropped 0; count of bases not matched to a gene: 4. Germline V gives CDR1 GTSNPN, CDR2 SVGIG (reference sequence). This CDR3 is built from 13 residues. The CDR3 region has the DNA TGTGCCGGTAGCGGGAGGCTCTCCTACGAGCAGTACTTC. Protein sequence: CAGSGRLSYEQYF.

The V call is TRBV4-2, the J call TRBJ1-2; possible D gene TRBD1, 6 bases. Germline V gives CDR1 LGHNA, CDR2 YNFKEQ. V was clipped by 0 bases and J by 9 bases, with 11 bases between them. The CDR3 covers 13 residues. DNA for the CDR3: TGTGCCAGCAGCCAAGACAGGGGTTTCCGCTACACCTTC. Translating gives CASSQDRGFRYTF.

This clone was seen more than once but under ten times. The chain is built from TRBV6-6 and TRBJ2-3; the D gene is possibly TRBD2 (7 bases). CDR3 size: 15 residues. V was cut by 6 bases and J by 4 bases, with 17 bases left in between. The V gene's germline CDR1 is MNHNY and CDR2 SVGAGI (reference sequence). CDR3 in amino acids: CASRTFVGGPDTQYF. The CDR3 nucleotides are TGTGCCAGCAGAACTTTCGTGGGGGGGCCAGATACGCAGTATTTT.